The 7 T cell receptor beta chains below were found in one sample sequenced in a study of T cell changes during pregnancy in multiple sclerosis. Method: immunoSEQ multiplex PCR; TCRdb's copy keeps in-frame clones and lacks some. The data contain around 80,000 clones, 85% to 95% of them singletons. Specimen: peripheral blood, collected in the second trimester of pregnancy. The receptors originated from a female donor in good health, enrolled as a control in a pregnancy study.

The chain joins TRBV27 to TRBJ2-1; tentative D call: TRBD2 (6 bases). CDR1 is MNHEY, CDR2 SMNVEV, per germline (reference sequence). The CDR3 contains 15 residues. Trimming removed 5 bases from V and 7 bases from J, with 18 bases in between. The CDR3, as DNA: TGTGCCAGCAGTCCCCTTGGGGGAGCGGGTAATGAGCAGTTCTTC. This gives the protein CASSPLGGAGNEQFF.

V usage is TRBV9 and J usage is TRBJ2-1; D is perhaps TRBD2 (5 bases). Trimming pared 3 bases from V and 3 bases from J, leaving 13 bases between. Germline V CDR1 and CDR2: SGDLS, YYNGEE. The CDR3 contains 15 residues. The CDR3 sequence is CASSASSGVYNEQFF. CDR3 bases: TGTGCCAGCAGCGCATCCTCCGGGGTCTACAATGAGCAGTTCTTC.

CDR3 sequence reads: CSVVAGIHTDTQYF. Written as DNA, the CDR3 is TGCAGCGTTGTTGCGGGAATCCATACAGATACGCAGTATTTT. The rearrangement links TRBV29-1 to TRBJ2-3; D is perhaps TRBD2 (6 bases). V lost 4 bases, J lost 3 bases, and 14 bases lay in between. The CDR3 spans 14 residues. CDR1 and CDR2 (germline): SQVTM, ANQGSEA.

The chain couples TRBV25-1 to TRBJ2-1; D ambiguous. Germline V lookup: CDR1 MGHDK, CDR2 SYGVNS. The CDR3 extends over 13 amino acids. With 6 bases removed from V and 8 bases from J, the gap between germline ends came to 14 bases. The CDR3 region has the DNA TGTGCCAGCAGCCAACCCGTTCCGGATGAGCAGTTCTTC. This translates into CASSQPVPDEQFF.

This clone occurred once. The gene calls are TRBV19 and TRBJ2-1, with TRBD2 matching over 7 bases. Germline V lookup: CDR1 LNHDA, CDR2 SQIVND (reference sequence). V shed 7 bases and J 0 bases; nucleotides not matched to a gene: 15. The CDR3 runs 18 residues. CDR3 coding DNA: TGTGCCAGTACTTCAACTTTAGGGAGGGATAACTCCTACAATGAGCAGTTCTTC. Translated: CASTSTLGRDNSYNEQFF. The full variable domain, its missing parts supplied by reference TRBV19 and TRBJ2-1, is DGGITQSPKYLFRKEGQNVTLSCEQNLNHDAMYWYRQDPGQGLRLIYYSQIVNDFQKGDIAEGYSVSREKKESFPLTVTSAQKNPTAFYLCASTSTLGRDNSYNEQFFGPGTRLTVL.

This chain uses TRBV18 with TRBJ2-7, with TRBD1 matching over 7 bases. CDR1 KGHSH and CDR2 LQKENI come from the germline V gene. The CDR3 is made up of 15 amino acids. The junction had 11 bases not matched to a gene; V was cut back by 3 bases and J by 6 bases. CDR3 sequence reads: CASSPWDSLASEQYF. The CDR3 region has the DNA TGTGCCAGCTCACCCTGGGACAGTTTGGCAAGCGAGCAGTACTTC.

The V and J genes are TRBV9 and TRBJ2-1; a weak D match, TRBD1 (6 bases). V was shortened by 4 bases and J by 0 bases, with 11 bases between the two germline ends. The CDR3 has 15 residues. CDR1 is SGDLS, CDR2 YYNGEE, per germline. CDR3 region: CASSLGGGSYNEQFF. Written as DNA, the CDR3 is TGTGCCAGCAGCCTTGGGGGCGGCTCCTACAATGAGCAGTTCTTC.